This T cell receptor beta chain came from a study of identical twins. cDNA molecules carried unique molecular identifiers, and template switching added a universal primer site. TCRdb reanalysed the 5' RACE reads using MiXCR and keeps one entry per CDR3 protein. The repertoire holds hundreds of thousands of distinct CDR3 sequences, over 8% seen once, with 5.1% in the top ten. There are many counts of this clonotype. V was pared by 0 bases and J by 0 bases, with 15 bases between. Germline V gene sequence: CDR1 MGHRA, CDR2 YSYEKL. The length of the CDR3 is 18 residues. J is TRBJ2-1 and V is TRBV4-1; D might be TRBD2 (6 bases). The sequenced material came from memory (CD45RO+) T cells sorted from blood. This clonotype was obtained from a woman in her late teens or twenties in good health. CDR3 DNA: TGCGCCAGCAGCCAAGATAAAAAGCGGGCCAGCTCCTACAATGAGCAGTTCTTC. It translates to CASSQDKKRASSYNEQFF.